The 24 T cell receptor beta chains reported below all come from one sample, sequenced in a study of cytomegalovirus exposure and HLA in healthy donors. PCR employed 60 Vbeta and 13 Jbeta primers. Here immunoSEQ multiplex PCR was the method, and the copy in TCRdb shows in-frame clones only, minus some. The sample contains some 130,000 clones, approximately 80% of which appear only once. Sequenced sample: PBMCs. The receptors stem from a male donor in good health and CMV-seropositive.

The rearrangement joins TRBV2 to TRBJ2-7; D is perhaps TRBD1 (5 bases). The CDR3 has 16 amino acids. The V and J ends lost 7 bases and 3 bases respectively, with 22 bases between them. CDR1 is SNHLY, CDR2 FYNNEI, per germline. This chain's CDR3 is CASTFIGAQEDYEQYF. Here the CDR3 DNA reads TGTGCCAGCACATTCATTGGGGCGCAAGAGGACTACGAGCAGTACTTC.

The table lists this clone with a few counts. The chain employs TRBV27 and TRBJ2-2, with D perhaps matching TRBD2 (6 bases). V lost 4 bases to trimming and J lost 1 base, with 10 bases between them. Germline-derived CDR1 and CDR2 are MNHEY and SMNVEV (reference sequence). The CDR3 contains 15 residues. The CDR3 DNA reads as TGTGCCAGCAGTTGGTCTAGCGAGAACACCGGGGAGCTGTTTTTT. It translates to CASSWSSENTGELFF.

This chain uses TRBV5-6 with TRBJ2-4; D possibly corresponds to TRBD2 (5 bases). CDR1 SGHDT and CDR2 YYEEEE come from the germline V gene. V lost 1 base to trimming and J lost 2 bases, with 7 bases between them. CDR3 length: 14 residues. The CDR3 region is CASSLFGTKNIQYF. Here the CDR3 DNA reads TGTGCCAGCAGCTTGTTCGGGACCAAAAACATTCAGTACTTC.

The chain couples TRBV28 to TRBJ1-3, with D possibly matching TRBD1 (5 bases). The CDR3 length is 13 residues. Trimming shortened V by 3 bases and J by 2 bases, and 5 bases separated the two germline ends. Germline CDR1 is MDHEN and CDR2 is SYDVKM. The CDR3, as DNA: TGTGCCAGCAGTTTGACAGCTGGAAACACCATATATTTT. This encodes CASSLTAGNTIYF. The full variable domain, its missing parts supplied by reference TRBV28 and TRBJ1-3, is DVKVTQSSRYLVKRTGEKVFLECVQDMDHENMFWYRQDPGLGLRLIYFSYDVKMKEKGDIPEGYSVSREKKERFSLILESASTNQTSMYLCASSLTAGNTIYFGEGSWLTVV.

This chain connects TRBV11-2 to TRBJ2-1; D uncertain. The CDR3 spans 12 residues. V lost 1 base, J lost 9 bases, and 7 bases lay in between. Germline CDR1 SGHAT, CDR2 FQNNGV. The CDR3 sequence is CASSLGAIEQFF. The CDR3 bases are TGTGCCAGCAGCTTAGGGGCTATTGAGCAGTTCTTC. The complete variable domain, with remaining parts taken from reference TRBV11-2 and TRBJ2-1, reads EAGVAQSPRYKIIEKRQSVAFWCNPISGHATLYWYQQILGQGPKLLIQFQNNGVVDDSQLPKDRFSAERLKGVDSTLKIQPAKLEDSAVYLCASSLGAIEQFFGPGTRLTVL.

The V and J genes are TRBV5-4 and TRBJ2-2; 9 positions match TRBD1. Germline-derived CDR1 and CDR2 are SGHNT and YYREEE (reference sequence). J lost 3 bases, V lost 4 bases, and 7 bases had no gene match. CDR3 size: 16 residues. The DNA for the CDR3 is TGTGCCAGCAGCGACCCAGACAGGGGGGACACCGGGGAGCTGTTTTTT. Protein product: CASSDPDRGDTGELFF.

Comments on this clone: A junction end diverges from the germline sequence, so it may reflect a read error. The sample carries other DNA sequences with the same CDR3. V usage is TRBV6-5 and J usage is TRBJ1-1; possibly TRBD1 for D (6 bases). Germline V gives CDR1 MNHEY, CDR2 SVGAGI. This CDR3 spans 14 amino acids. CDR3 loop: CASSYLGASTEAFF. CDR3 DNA: TGTGCCAGCAGTTATTTGGGGGCGAGCACTGAGGCTTTCTTT.

The chain combines TRBV19 with TRBJ1-2, with D possibly TRBD1 on 5 matching bases. Between the trimmed V and J ends, which lost 2 bases and 3 bases, there was a span of 13 bases. Looked up from germline, CDR1 is LNHDA and CDR2 is SQIVND (reference sequence). This CDR3 has 15 amino acids. This CDR3 is CASSIREGPHYGYTF. For the CDR3, the DNA is TGTGCCAGTAGTATACGGGAGGGACCGCACTATGGCTACACCTTC.

The chain recombines TRBV29-1 with TRBJ1-4, with 8 bases matching TRBD1. Germline V gene sequence: CDR1 SQVTM, CDR2 ANQGSEA. The V gene end was trimmed by 7 bases and the J gene end by 8 bases; junction bases not matched to a gene: 9. CDR3 length equals 13 residues. CDR3 DNA: TGCAGCGGGCGGACAGGGTGGGACGAAAAACTGTTTTTT. Its protein product is CSGRTGWDEKLFF.

This chain connects TRBV5-1 to TRBJ1-3, with D tentatively TRBD1 (5 bases). Trimming removed 0 bases at V and 4 bases at J, with 8 bases between. Looked up from germline, CDR1 is SGHRS and CDR2 is YFSETQ. This CDR3 region has 14 residues. The CDR3 here is CASSLEGIGNTIYF. In nucleotides, the CDR3 is TGCGCCAGCAGCTTGGAGGGGATAGGAAACACCATATATTTT.

This clone was recorded a few times. The chain uses TRBV21-1 and TRBJ1-1; TRBD1 is taken as the D call from the table, unchecked against the DNA. TRBV21-1 is recorded as a pseudogene. The CDR3 has 13 residues. The CDR3 loop reads CASSKVGQAEAFF. CDR3 in DNA: TGTGCCAGCAGCAAAGTGGGACAGGCTGAAGCTTTCTTT.

This clone appeared a single time. The chain couples TRBV2 to TRBJ2-3, with 11 bases lining up with TRBD2. J lost 3 bases, V lost 3 bases, and 8 bases had no gene match. Germline assignment: CDR1 SNHLY and CDR2 FYNNEI. CDR3 length equals 17 residues. The CDR3 DNA reads TGTGCCAGCAGTGAGGTATTTCTAGCGGGAGGAACAGATACGCAGTATTTT. As protein: CASSEVFLAGGTDTQYF. Drawing the rest from reference TRBV2 and TRBJ2-3, the complete variable domain is EPEVTQTPSHQVTQMGQEVILRCVPISNHLYFYWYRQILGQKVEFLVSFYNNEISEKSEIFDDQFSVERPDGSNFTLKIRSTKLEDSAMYFCASSEVFLAGGTDTQYFGPGTRLTVL.

The V and J genes are TRBV9 and TRBJ2-1; 10 bases agree with TRBD2. Trimming removed 4 bases from V and 0 bases from J; junction bases left unmatched: 1. CDR1 SGDLS and CDR2 YYNGEE come from the germline V gene. The CDR3 has 15 residues. Written as DNA, the CDR3 is TGTGCCAGCAGCACTAGCGGGAACTCCTACAATGAGCAGTTCTTC. As protein: CASSTSGNSYNEQFF.

J is TRBJ2-7 and V is TRBV28; TRBD2 might be the D (5 bases). This CDR3 is 13 amino acids long. Per germline, CDR1 MDHEN and CDR2 SYDVKM. The V and J ends lost 2 bases and 5 bases respectively, with 10 bases between them. DNA of the CDR3: TGTGCCAGCAGTTTACGGGAAACCAACGAGCAGTACTTC. This translates into CASSLRETNEQYF.

V and J are TRBV10-3 and TRBJ1-2; maybe TRBD1 (6 bases). CDR1 and CDR2 (germline): ENHRY, SYGVKD. Trimming removed 0 bases from V and 7 bases from J, with 12 bases in between. This CDR3 region has 14 residues. CDR3 coding DNA: TGTGCCATCAGTGAGTCGCACAGGGAAGGTGGCTACACCTTC. It encodes CAISESHREGGYTF.

This chain connects TRBV5-6 to TRBJ2-7; possibly TRBD1 for D (6 bases). Germline lookup yields CDR1 SGHDT and CDR2 YYEEEE. This CDR3 is 16 amino acids long. The germline V and J ends were trimmed by 4 bases and 4 bases, with 21 bases remaining between them. This CDR3 is CASSPPPLQGGYEQYF. CDR3 DNA sequence: TGTGCCAGCAGCCCCCCACCTCTACAGGGCGGATACGAGCAGTACTTC.

CDR3 bases: TGTGCCAGCAGTTTATGGGCCAGGGGGCTAGTCGGCAATCAGCCCCAGCATTTT. It encodes CASSLWARGLVGNQPQHF. V gene TRBV28 combines with J gene TRBJ1-5, with 8 bases aligning to TRBD1. This CDR3 comprises 18 residues. Germline V gene lookup returns CDR1 MDHEN and CDR2 SYDVKM. J was trimmed by 2 bases and V by 0 bases; bases with no gene match: 9.

This sequence joins TRBV7-9 and TRBJ1-1; unclear D gene. Germline-derived CDR1 and CDR2 are SEHNR and FQNEAQ (reference sequence). The CDR3 consists of 13 residues. The V and J ends lost 3 bases and 3 bases respectively, with 8 bases between them. The chain's CDR3 is CASSFVEDTEAFF. The CDR3 DNA follows: TGTGCCAGCAGCTTTGTCGAGGACACTGAAGCTTTCTTT.

The V and J genes are TRBV4-1 and TRBJ2-5, with 8 nucleotides matching TRBD2. Germline CDR1 is MGHRA and CDR2 is YSYEKL. The ends lost 3 bases at V and 4 bases at J; junction bases unmatched: 7. This CDR3 has 15 amino acids. CDR3 nucleotide sequence: TGCGCCAGCAGCCAGGGGCGGGGGGCCCCAGAGACCCAGTACTTC. This gives the protein CASSQGRGAPETQYF.

This chain uses TRBV7-8 with TRBJ2-3; 14 bases match TRBD2. Trimming cost V 6 bases and J 2 bases; bases outside gene matches: 19. Germline V gives CDR1 SGHVS, CDR2 FQNEAQ. The CDR3 spans 21 residues. CDR3 protein: CASSWAPGLAGETPDTDTQYF. The CDR3 bases are TGTGCCAGCAGTTGGGCCCCGGGACTAGCGGGAGAAACCCCAGACACAGATACGCAGTATTTT.

CDR3 amino acids: CASSQSTEPRAYEQYF. The CDR3 bases are TGCGCCAGCAGTCAATCGACAGAGCCTCGGGCGTACGAGCAGTACTTC. The chain carries TRBV23-1 and TRBJ2-7, with TRBD1 as a possible D gene (5 bases). TRBV23-1 is an ORF; its function is uncertain. V lost 0 bases to trimming and J lost 4 bases, with 16 bases between them. The CDR3 has 16 amino acids.

This clone was seen just once. The CDR3 DNA reads TGTGCCAGCAGCTTGCTACAGGGAGAGACCCAGTACTTC. Translation: CASSLLQGETQYF. The rearrangement joins TRBV5-6 to TRBJ2-5; D possibly corresponds to TRBD1 (6 bases). Germline lookup yields CDR1 SGHDT and CDR2 YYEEEE. This CDR3 has 13 residues. V gave up 1 base and J gave up 4 bases, with 8 bases separating them.

The chain's CDR3 is CASSSGTGFPPLHF. CDR3 DNA sequence: TGTGCCAGCAGTTCCGGGACAGGCTTTCCACCCCTCCACTTT. The rearrangement joins TRBV6-1 to TRBJ1-6; 8 bases match TRBD1. Germline V gene sequence: CDR1 MNHNS, CDR2 SASEGT. Trimming removed 5 bases from V and 11 bases from J; junction bases left unmatched: 8. There are 14 residues in the CDR3.

The genes are TRBV9 and TRBJ2-7; D is uncertain. This CDR3 is built from 15 residues. Germline V gene sequence: CDR1 SGDLS, CDR2 YYNGEE. Trimming stripped 0 bases from V and 7 bases from J, with 17 bases between. CDR3 DNA: TGTGCCAGCAGCGTAGGCGCGGAGCCCTACGTGGAGCAGTACTTC. Amino acid sequence: CASSVGAEPYVEQYF.